A selection of T cell receptor beta chains follows, all from one sample in a study of cytomegalovirus exposure and HLA in healthy donors. TCRdb's table, derived via immunoSEQ multiplex PCR, lists solely in-frame clones and lacks some. The sample has about 170,000 clones; 70% to 90% are singletons. Sequencing was carried out using PBMCs. The source of these receptors is a young man in good health and CMV-seropositive. The CDR3 runs from the conserved cysteine through the conserved F or W.

TRBV5-1	TRBJ2-2	CASSLEVSYTGELFF
TRBV27	TRBJ2-1	CASSFPINEQFF
TRBV7-2	TRBJ1-2	CASSRTGQISNYGYTF
TRBV20-1	TRBJ1-1	CSADYRGSAFF
TRBV9	TRBJ1-1	CASSGANTEAFF
TRBV5-1	TRBJ2-7	CASSRGADHEQYF
TRBV2	TRBJ2-1	CASMRRTLNNEQFF
TRBV5-6	TRBJ2-6	CASTPRDHRGRKGANVLTF
TRBV2	TRBJ2-5	CASRLAGSLQETQYF
TRBV14	TRBJ2-5	CASSPQGFWETQYF
TRBV4-2	TRBJ2-3	CASSPTPGAERDTQYF
TRBV4-1	TRBJ2-5	CASRGQWGAETQYF
TRBV29-1	TRBJ2-7	CSAWGEGTSYEQYF
TRBV2	TRBJ2-7	CASKVTGGWYEQYF
TRBV15	TRBJ2-7	CATSRDRYEQYF
TRBV10-3	TRBJ2-7	CAISESTSGGTYEQYF
TRBV5-1	TRBJ2-5	CASSNYGAGGETQYF
TRBV9	TRBJ2-1	CASGGGTRGNEQFF
TRBV5-4	TRBJ2-3	CASSLYGTDTQYF